The 22 T cell receptor beta chains listed next were all sequenced from one sample in a study of blood T cell repertoires in COVID-19. Using immunoSEQ multiplex PCR, the repertoire was profiled, and TCRdb retains in-frame clones only, with some absent. The sample contains some 200,000 clones, about 85% of which appear only once. Sequencing was carried out using peripheral blood. The receptor set was obtained from a man in his sixties or seventies with acute or convalescent COVID-19.

Here the CDR3 reads CASSPGTAMPQHF. In nucleotides, the CDR3 is TGTGCCAGCAGCCCAGGAACTGCGATGCCCCAGCATTTT. This sequence joins TRBV7-9 and TRBJ1-5; the D is unclear. Germline values: CDR1 SEHNR, CDR2 FQNEAQ (reference sequence). The ends were cut back, 5 bases at V and 9 bases at J, with 14 bases in the middle. The CDR3 has 13 amino acids. Drawing the rest from reference TRBV7-9 and TRBJ1-5, the complete variable domain is DTGVSQNPRHKITKRGQNVTFRCDPISEHNRLYWYRQTLGQGPEFLTYFQNEAQLEKSRLLSDRFSAERPKGSFSTLEIQRTEQGDSAMYLCASSPGTAMPQHFGDGTRLSIL.

The chain carries TRBV9 and TRBJ2-3; D not resolved. Germline V gene data show CDR1 as SGDLS and CDR2 as YYNGEE. Trimming took off 6 bases at V and 2 bases at J, with 16 bases between the two ends. This CDR3 is built from 15 residues. The DNA for the CDR3 is TGTGCCAGCAACCTGAGTGGAGACCACACAGATACGCAGTATTTT. Residues: CASNLSGDHTDTQYF.

The chain recombines TRBV19 with TRBJ1-2; D remains ambiguous. The V gene's germline CDR1 is LNHDA and CDR2 SQIVND (reference sequence). The CDR3 covers 13 residues. Deletions cut 5 bases from V and 4 bases from J, with 11 bases between. CDR3 in DNA: TGTGCCAGTAGTCCAGAGGGTCGCTATGGCTACACCTTC. Translation gives CASSPEGRYGYTF.

The chain combines TRBV19 with TRBJ1-5; TRBD1 agrees at 11 bases. Germline V gene lookup returns CDR1 LNHDA and CDR2 SQIVND (reference sequence). V was clipped by 1 base and J by 6 bases; unmatched bases: 2. This CDR3 spans 15 amino acids. This chain's CDR3 is CASSIGTGGRQPQHF. The CDR3 bases are TGTGCCAGTAGTATAGGGACAGGGGGCCGTCAGCCCCAGCATTTT.

The chain carries TRBV5-1 and TRBJ2-2; 11 nucleotides line up with TRBD2. CDR3 length: 14 residues. The J segment lost 7 bases and the V segment lost 3 bases, leaving 2 bases of the junction unmatched. Germline V gives CDR1 SGHRS, CDR2 YFSETQ. CDR3 nucleotide sequence: TGCGCCAGCAGCTGGGGGACTAGCGGCGGGGAGCTGTTTTTT. It yields the protein CASSWGTSGGELFF.

This sequence joins TRBV2 and TRBJ2-1, with D possibly TRBD1 on 5 matching bases. The V end was cut by 2 bases, the J end by 3 bases, with 11 bases between. CDR3 size: 15 residues. The germline V gene encodes CDR1 SNHLY and CDR2 FYNNEI. The CDR3 DNA is TGTGCCAGCAGTGAACAGGGCCTAAACTACAATGAGCAGTTCTTC. Amino acid sequence: CASSEQGLNYNEQFF.

This chain links TRBV4-3 with TRBJ2-2; D might be TRBD1 (6 bases). The CDR3 sequence is 18 residues long. Germline V lookup: CDR1 LGHNA, CDR2 YSLEER. V was shortened by 0 bases and J by 5 bases, with 19 bases between the two germline ends. The chain's CDR3 is CASSQDRVTGPMTGELFF. The CDR3 DNA follows: TGCGCCAGCAGCCAAGATCGGGTGACAGGCCCGATGACCGGGGAGCTGTTTTTT.

The rearrangement links TRBV5-6 to TRBJ2-3; D may be TRBD1 (6 bases). Trimming pared 2 bases from V and 10 bases from J, leaving 14 bases between. The germline gives CDR1 SGHDT, CDR2 YYEEEE. CDR3 size: 13 residues. In DNA form, the CDR3 reads TGTGCCAGCAGCTTTCAGGGGATGAAGCCGCAGTATTTT. Encoded protein: CASSFQGMKPQYF.

This clone was counted once. Here the CDR3 reads CASGLLYEQYF. The CDR3 nucleotides read TGTGCTAGTGGTTTACTATACGAGCAGTACTTC. The J gene is TRBJ2-7, the V gene TRBV12-5, with D uncertain. Germline CDR1 LGHNT, CDR2 FRNRAP. The V gene lost 3 bases and the J gene lost 4 bases, with 4 bases spanning the gap. This CDR3 spans 11 amino acids. Using reference TRBV12-5 and TRBJ2-7 for the parts outside the CDR3, the full variable domain is DARVTQTPRHKVTEMGQEVTMRCQPILGHNTVFWYRQTMMQGLELLAYFRNRAPLDDSGMPKDRFSAEMPDATLATLKIQPSEPRDSAVYFCASGLLYEQYFGPGTRLTVT.

The chain recombines TRBV6-5 with TRBJ2-7, with D possibly being TRBD1 (6 bases). CDR1 is MNHEY, CDR2 SVGAGI, per germline. The V and J ends lost 6 bases and 2 bases respectively, with 17 bases between them. The CDR3 is 15 residues long. CDR3 in amino acids: CASSYGQLRTYEQYF. CDR3 coding DNA: TGTGCCAGCAGCTACGGACAGCTGCGAACCTACGAGCAGTACTTC.

Worth noting for this clone: The identical CDR3 is also encoded by other nucleotide sequences in the sample. The chain employs TRBV7-2 and TRBJ1-1; a weak D match, TRBD1 (5 bases). Germline CDR1 SGHTA, CDR2 FQGNSA. The CDR3 runs 13 residues. The V and J ends lost 5 bases and 1 base respectively, with 8 bases between them. CDR3 sequence: CASSVDRNTEAFF. CDR3 nucleotides: TGTGCCAGCAGCGTCGACAGGAACACTGAAGCTTTCTTT.

The rearrangement uses TRBV5-5 and TRBJ1-1; tentative D call: TRBD1 (5 bases). This CDR3 has 14 residues. Germline CDR1 is SGHKS and CDR2 is YYEKEE (reference sequence). V was shortened by 4 bases and J by 1 base, with 11 bases between the two germline ends. This chain's CDR3 is CASSTTASNTEAFF. The CDR3 region has the DNA TGTGCCAGCAGCACGACAGCCTCGAACACTGAAGCTTTCTTT.

This clone was observed once. The J gene is TRBJ1-1, the V gene TRBV6-5; perhaps TRBD1 as D (5 bases). V was trimmed by 5 bases and J by 0 bases, leaving 13 bases between them. Germline CDR1 MNHEY, CDR2 SVGAGI. This CDR3 has 15 amino acids. The DNA for the CDR3 is TGTGCCAGCAGTCCAAAGACAGTCTTGAACACTGAAGCTTTCTTT. Translation gives CASSPKTVLNTEAFF.

This rearrangement joins TRBV11-2 to TRBJ1-4, with TRBD1 matching over 7 bases. Germline loops: CDR1 SGHAT, CDR2 FQNNGV. V dropped 5 bases and J dropped 8; count of bases not matched to a gene: 11. The CDR3 sequence is 15 residues long. The CDR3: CASSLKGAFREKLFF. CDR3 DNA sequence: TGTGCCAGCAGCCTCAAGGGGGCATTTAGGGAAAAACTGTTTTTT.

The J gene is TRBJ2-5, the V gene TRBV3-1 (or the pseudogene TRBV3-2), with TRBD1 matching 11 bases. Trimming cost V 5 bases and J 4 bases; bases outside gene matches: 9. The CDR3 sequence is 16 residues long. CDR1 LGHDT and CDR2 YNNKEL come from the germline V gene (reference sequence). The CDR3 DNA is TGTGCCAGCAGCAAAGGGACAGGGGGTTTTTTAGAGACCCAGTACTTC. Amino acids: CASSKGTGGFLETQYF.

The chain links TRBV3-1 (or the pseudogene TRBV3-2) to TRBJ1-4, with a possible D match to TRBD1 (6 bases). Germline CDR1 is LGHDT and CDR2 is YNNKEL (reference sequence). V was clipped by 4 bases and J by 6 bases, with 15 bases between them. The CDR3 runs to 15 residues. CDR3 in amino acids: CASSPQGTLYEKLFF. CDR3 bases: TGTGCCAGCAGCCCACAGGGAACCCTATATGAAAAACTGTTTTTT.

V is TRBV9 and J is TRBJ1-3; no clear D gene. Germline loops: CDR1 SGDLS, CDR2 YYNGEE. With 3 bases removed from V and 0 bases from J, the gap between germline ends came to 7 bases. The CDR3 runs to 14 residues. The CDR3 bases are TGTGCCAGCAGCGCCCTCTTCTCTGGAAACACCATATATTTT. Translating gives CASSALFSGNTIYF.

This clone was seen only once. CDR3: CASVRDIVTYGYTF. The CDR3 bases are TGTGCCAGCGTAAGGGACATTGTCACCTATGGCTACACCTTC. This chain links TRBV2 with TRBJ1-2, with D maybe TRBD1 (6 bases). This CDR3 region has 14 residues. The germline V and J ends were trimmed by 8 bases and 4 bases, with 17 bases remaining between them. The V gene's germline CDR1 is SNHLY and CDR2 FYNNEI.

The V gene is TRBV9, the J gene TRBJ2-1; TRBD2 might be the D (6 bases). The germline V gene has CDR1 SGDLS and CDR2 YYNGEE. CDR3 length equals 15 residues. Trimming shortened V by 4 bases and J by 7 bases, and 18 bases separated the two germline ends. The CDR3 region is CASSPHGGSGNEQFF. CDR3 nucleotides: TGTGCCAGCAGCCCTCATGGGGGGAGCGGGAATGAGCAGTTCTTC.

The J gene is TRBJ1-2, the V gene TRBV4-1, with TRBD1 identical over 8 bases. The germline V gene has CDR1 MGHRA and CDR2 YSYEKL. V lost 5 bases to trimming and J lost 6 bases; unmatched junction nucleotides: 5. The CDR3 spans 13 residues. CDR3 sequence: CASSYRDRNGYTF. As DNA, the CDR3 is TGCGCCAGCAGCTACCGGGACAGGAATGGCTACACCTTC.

The gene calls are TRBV18 and TRBJ2-3, with TRBD2 matching over 10 bases. Germline values: CDR1 KGHSH, CDR2 LQKENI. This CDR3 region has 17 residues. Germline trimming cut 3 bases from V and 6 bases from J; bases unmatched to any gene: 12. The CDR3 reads CASSPGTSGNFFDTQYF. The CDR3 DNA reads as TGTGCCAGCTCACCCGGTACTAGCGGGAATTTCTTTGATACGCAGTATTTT.

The chain joins TRBV7-2 to TRBJ2-2; 7 bases match TRBD2. CDR3 length equals 15 residues. Trimming took 9 bases from V and 1 from J; bases not matched to a gene: 8. In germline, CDR1 is SGHTA, CDR2 FQGNSA. CDR3 DNA: TGTGCCAGTCAGCGGGGAGGGGTGAACACCGGGGAGCTGTTTTTT. Protein product: CASQRGGVNTGELFF.